This T cell receptor beta chain originates from a study of CXCR3-negative and CXCR3-positive naive CD8 T cells. Remarks on this clonotype: Its antigen is unknown.

In preparing the TRB cDNA libraries, 5' RACE with UMI labels was used. From the 5' RACE reads, TCRdb lists one entry per CDR3 protein and no DNA. In total, the table holds 140,000 to 150,000 distinct CDR3 sequences. Study-wide results and caveats: CXCR3-expressing naive cells carried TRB CDR3s more hydrophobic than those of CXCR3-negative naive cells.

The CDR3 spans 15 residues. Germline V lookup: CDR1 SQVTM, CDR2 ANQGSEA. The chain couples TRBV29-1 to TRBJ1-4. The sequenced sample consisted of naive CXCR3+ CD8+ T cells from blood. As for subset: CD45RO-CCR7+CD27+CD95- naive CD8+ T cells expressing CXCR3 (TNR3+). The TCR originated in a human donor in good health. Some clones in this sample may be carry-over from other donors' samples. CDR3 residues: CSVEDPEEINEKLFF.